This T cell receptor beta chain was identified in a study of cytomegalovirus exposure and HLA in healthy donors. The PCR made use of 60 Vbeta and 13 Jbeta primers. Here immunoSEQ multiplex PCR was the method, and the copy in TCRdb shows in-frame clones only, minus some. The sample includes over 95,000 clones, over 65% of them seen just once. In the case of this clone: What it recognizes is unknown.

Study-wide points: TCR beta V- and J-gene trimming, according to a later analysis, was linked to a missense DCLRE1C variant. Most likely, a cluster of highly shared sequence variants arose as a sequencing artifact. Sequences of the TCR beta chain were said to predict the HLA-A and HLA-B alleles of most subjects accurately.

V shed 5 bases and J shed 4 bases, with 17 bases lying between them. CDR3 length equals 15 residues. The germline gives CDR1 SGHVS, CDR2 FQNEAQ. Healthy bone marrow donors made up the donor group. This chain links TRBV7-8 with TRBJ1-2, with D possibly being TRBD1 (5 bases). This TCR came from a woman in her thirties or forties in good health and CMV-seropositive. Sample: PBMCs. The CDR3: CASSRGGGNIYGYTF. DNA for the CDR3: TGTGCCAGCAGCCGCGGGGGAGGGAACATCTATGGCTACACCTTC.